The rows below give T cell receptor beta chains drawn from one sample of a study of cytomegalovirus exposure and HLA in healthy donors. Profiling relied on immunoSEQ multiplex PCR, and the TCRdb table lists in-frame clones only, not all of them. Found here are about 130,000 clones, about 87% of them singletons; the top ten hold about 5.5%. The sample taken for sequencing was PBMCs. The receptors derive from a woman aged 25 to 39 in good health and CMV-seronegative. Each CDR3 is given with its conserved first and last residue. The D gene is left open where the match is weak. Only some rows state a clone size, as once, few, many or a class for expanded clones.

v_gene	abundance	j_gene	d_gene	CDR3aa	CDR3nt
TRBV10-3	.	TRBJ1-6	.	CAISDIDNSPLHF	TGTGCCATCAGTGACATTGATAATTCACCCCTCCACTTT
TRBV7-9	.	TRBJ1-2	TRBD1	CASNLAGGGYTF	TGTGCCAGCAACCTAGCAGGGGGCGGCTACACCTTC
TRBV7-2	.	TRBJ2-5	TRBD2	CASSPGLAGAETQYF	TGTGCCAGCAGCCCGGGACTAGCGGGAGCAGAGACCCAGTACTTC
TRBV5-1	.	TRBJ2-3	TRBD2	CASSLALRSSGQITDTQYF	TGCGCCAGCAGCTTGGCGTTGCGTTCTAGCGGGCAGATCACAGATACGCAGTATTTT
TRBV27	.	TRBJ2-5	TRBD2	CASSWAGGREQYF	TGTGCCAGCAGTTGGGCTGGGGGGAGGGAGCAGTACTTC
TRBV19	.	TRBJ1-5	.	CASTPTRVQPQHF	TGTGCCAGTACCCCGACTAGGGTTCAGCCCCAGCATTTT
TRBV7-9	.	TRBJ2-3	TRBD2	CASSFAGGPEDTQYF	TGTGCCAGCAGCTTCGCGGGGGGGCCTGAAGATACGCAGTATTTT
TRBV5-4	.	TRBJ2-3	.	CASSFTGSTDTQYF	TGTGCCAGCAGCTTTACCGGGAGCACAGATACGCAGTATTTT
TRBV4-1	.	TRBJ1-5	.	CASSQDGILYF	TGCGCCAGCAGCCAAGACGGGATCTTGTATTTT
TRBV2	.	TRBJ2-5	TRBD2	CASRAVGGSNQETQYF	TGTGCCAGCAGGGCAGTCGGGGGGTCTAATCAAGAGACCCAGTACTTC
TRBV18	.	TRBJ1-1	.	CASSPNRDPNTEAFF	TGTGCCAGCTCGCCGAACAGGGACCCGAACACTGAAGCTTTCTTT
TRBV7-2	.	TRBJ1-1	TRBD1	CASSPRGSAGGLMNTEAFF	TGTGCCAGCAGCCCCAGAGGATCGGCAGGGGGCCTCATGAACACTGAAGCTTTCTTT
TRBV4-2	.	TRBJ1-2	TRBD1	CASSRDRNNYGYTF	TGTGCCAGCAGCCGGGACAGAAATAACTATGGCTACACCTTC
TRBV11-2	once	TRBJ2-1	.	CASSLDGGYNEQFF	TGTGCCAGCAGCTTAGACGGGGGTTACAATGAGCAGTTCTTC
TRBV5-1	.	TRBJ1-4	TRBD1	CASSSGQGSTNEKLFF	TGCGCCAGCAGCTCCGGACAGGGGTCAACTAATGAAAAACTGTTTTTT
TRBV2	.	TRBJ1-3	.	CASSTGYGNTIYF	TGTGCCAGCAGTACAGGGTACGGAAACACCATATATTTT
TRBV27	.	TRBJ1-5	.	CASSFATGWPQHF	TGTGCCAGCAGTTTTGCGACAGGTTGGCCCCAGCATTTT
TRBV6-5	.	TRBJ2-3	.	CASSGTSSTDTQYF	TGTGCCAGCAGCGGGACTTCTAGCACAGATACGCAGTATTTT
TRBV7-8	.	TRBJ2-5	TRBD2	CASSPGTSGRSETQYF	TGTGCCAGCAGCCCCGGAACTAGCGGGAGATCGGAGACCCAGTACTTC
TRBV6-5	.	TRBJ1-4	.	CASSYGLNEKLFF	TGTGCCAGCAGTTACGGTCTAAATGAAAAACTGTTTTTT
TRBV2	.	TRBJ2-3	.	CASSEARFRTQYF	TGTGCCAGCAGTGAAGCGCGCTTCCGAACGCAGTATTTT
TRBV6-5	few	TRBJ2-7	TRBD1	CASSYRDRSYEQYF	TGTGCCAGCAGCTACCGGGACAGATCCTACGAGCAGTACTTC